Described below is a single T cell receptor beta chain sequence and its context. Its antigen remains unidentified. These data originate in a study of shared clonotypes between healthy human individuals. V lost 4 bases and J lost 2, with 17 bases in between. The length of the CDR3 is 17 residues. Per the germline V gene, CDR1 is LGHNA and CDR2 is YNFKEQ. Only in-frame clones appear in the TCRdb table, and some are missing; sequencing was by immunoSEQ multiplex PCR. The profile shows 2 million to 2.5 million clones, less than 95% of them singletons. Study results and limitations: Only blood was sampled; tissue repertoires likely differ.

The rearrangement uses TRBV4-2 and TRBJ2-2, with D tentatively TRBD1 (5 bases). Sequenced input: naive CD4+ T cells from PBMCs. This sample's subset: CD45RA+ positively selected. This TCR was sampled from a man between 18 and 35 years old in good health. Some clones in this sample may be carry-over from other donors' samples. The CDR3 loop reads CASSPIGAGLNTGELFF. CDR3 nucleotide sequence: TGTGCCAGCAGCCCCATAGGGGCAGGGTTAAACACCGGGGAGCTGTTTTTT.